What follows describes a single T cell receptor (beta chain). What it binds is unknown. The data are from a study of high-grade serous ovarian cancer treatment subgroups. About the research overall: On average, just over 14,000 reads and 7,494 unique TCR beta rearrangements were obtained per sample. The study's findings and limits: TCR clonal relatedness correlated positively with neoantigen level. Without spatial data, bulk sequencing limits insight into HGSC tumor diversity.

Profiled with immunoSEQ multiplex PCR; TCRdb holds only in-frame clones, not every one. Of around 9,000 clones in the sample, roughly nine tenths were seen once. Tumor tissue was taken before any definitive surgery or chemotherapy was given. The CDR3 is made up of 12 amino acids. Germline loops: CDR1 MNHEY, CDR2 SMNVEV (reference sequence). V lost 3 bases, J lost 3 bases, and 2 bases lay in between. The sample was tumor tissue. The receptor's source is a human donor with high-grade serous ovarian cancer. The V and J genes are TRBV27 and TRBJ2-2, with no clear D. The CDR3 is CASSFYTGELFF. In DNA, the CDR3 is TGTGCCAGCAGTTTTTACACCGGGGAGCTGTTTTTT.